This TCR beta chain was sequenced in a study of T-cell reconstitution after alpha-beta-depleted transplantation in children. In germline, CDR1 is SGHKS, CDR2 YYEKEE (reference sequence). Trimming cost V 2 bases and J 5 bases; bases outside gene matches: 13. The CDR3 contains 18 residues. This clonotype occurred a few times. Antigen: not known. Unique molecular identifiers were used in preparing the TCRbeta library. TCRdb reprocessed the PCR reads with MiXCR, giving one entry per CDR3 protein. Counted here are about 590,000 distinct CDR3 sequences, under 15% occurring once; the ten biggest clones make up about 2.2%. Study-wide results and caveats: T-cell numbers and diversity one year post-transplant derived largely from freshly generated T cells.

The sequences come from PBMCs, mostly from graft donor cells, collected 360 days after TCRalphabeta/CD19-depleted stem cell transplant. This sequence was found in a male patient under 18 who had a stem cell transplant for acute myeloid leukemia, so the T cells may come from the graft donor. The V call is TRBV5-5, the J call TRBJ2-3, with 11 nucleotides matching TRBD2. The CDR3 reads CASSFNSIAGGRQDTQYF. In DNA form, the CDR3 reads TGTGCCAGCAGCTTTAACTCGATAGCGGGAGGGCGCCAAGATACGCAGTATTTT.